The present TCR beta chain was sequenced within a study of T cell changes during pregnancy in multiple sclerosis. Sequencing used immunoSEQ multiplex PCR; TCRdb keeps in-frame clones, though not all of them. The sample lists over 45,000 clones, about 92% occurring once. Germline-derived CDR1 and CDR2 are MNHNS and SASEGT. V was clipped by 5 bases and J by 7 bases, with 12 bases between them. CDR3 length: 12 residues. This TCR was sampled from a female donor with multiple sclerosis, enrolled in a pregnancy study. This sample comprised CD4+ T cells from peripheral blood mononuclear cells, obtained in the second trimester of pregnancy. J is TRBJ2-7 and V is TRBV6-1, with D hard to call. CDR3 sequence: CASSIYFREQYF. DNA of the CDR3: TGTGCCAGCAGTATTTACTTTAGAGAGCAGTACTTC.